The rows below give T cell receptor beta chains drawn from one sample of a study of blood T cell repertoires in COVID-19. Assay used: immunoSEQ multiplex PCR; TCRdb lists only in-frame clones, some missing. The data contain some 250,000 clones, about 86% of them singletons. The material sequenced was peripheral blood. The receptors here all came from a woman aged 60 to 75 with active or convalescent COVID-19. Both conserved end residues are part of each CDR3. Each record gives: D gene, J gene, clone size, V gene, CDR3 DNA, CDR3 protein. The D gene is left open where the match is weak. A row's size may be missing; if present it is once, few, many or a size class.

TRBD1	TRBJ1-1	-	TRBV5-4	TGTGCCAGCAGCATCCGAGACAGGGCGACTGAAGCTTTCTTT	CASSIRDRATEAFF
TRBD1	TRBJ2-5	once	TRBV6-4	TGTGCCAGCAGTGACCCAAGGGACAGTTTCTCGGAGACCCAGTACTTC	CASSDPRDSFSETQYF
TRBD2	TRBJ2-1	-	TRBV19	TGTGCCAGTAGTATAGATCGGACTAGCCAAGAGCAGTTCTTC	CASSIDRTSQEQFF
-	TRBJ1-5	few	TRBV7-2	TGTGCCAGCAGCCCGCGGGGGGTGGGGGATCAGCCCCAGCATTTT	CASSPRGVGDQPQHF
-	TRBJ1-4	-	TRBV27	TGTGCCAGCAGTCGGGGGGGTGGCGAAAAACTGTTTTTT	CASSRGGGEKLFF
TRBD1	TRBJ1-1	-	TRBV19	TGTGCCAGTAGTCCTGTTGAAGCTTGGCAGGGGGACACTGAAGCTTTCTTT	CASSPVEAWQGDTEAFF
-	TRBJ2-5	-	TRBV14	TGTGCCAGCAGCCATGCACCGGGACTCCATTACCAAGAGACCCAGTACTTC	CASSHAPGLHYQETQYF
TRBD1	TRBJ1-1	-	TRBV9	TGTGCCAGCAGCGTGAGTCCCCAACAGGGGGGGAACACTGAAGCTTTCTTT	CASSVSPQQGGNTEAFF
TRBD2	TRBJ2-1	-	TRBV9	TGTGCCAGCAGCGTAGAAATGGCGGGGGGGATGAATGAGCAGTTCTTC	CASSVEMAGGMNEQFF
TRBD1	TRBJ1-5	once	TRBV11-2	TGTGCCAGCAGCTTATATGGGACAGGGGGGCGTAATCAGCCCCAGCATTTT	CASSLYGTGGRNQPQHF
TRBD2	TRBJ2-1	-	TRBV19	TGTGCCAGTAGTCTCTGGACTAGTCGGGGGAACAATGAGCAGTTCTTC	CASSLWTSRGNNEQFF
TRBD2	TRBJ2-5	once	TRBV3-1/TRBV3-2	TGTGCCAGCAGCCACAGCGGGGCGATGGAGACCCAGTACTTC	CASSHSGAMETQYF
TRBD1	TRBJ1-5	-	TRBV12-5	TGTGCTAGCCAGGGGGAGTTGGCCAATCAGCCCCAGCATTTT	CASQGELANQPQHF